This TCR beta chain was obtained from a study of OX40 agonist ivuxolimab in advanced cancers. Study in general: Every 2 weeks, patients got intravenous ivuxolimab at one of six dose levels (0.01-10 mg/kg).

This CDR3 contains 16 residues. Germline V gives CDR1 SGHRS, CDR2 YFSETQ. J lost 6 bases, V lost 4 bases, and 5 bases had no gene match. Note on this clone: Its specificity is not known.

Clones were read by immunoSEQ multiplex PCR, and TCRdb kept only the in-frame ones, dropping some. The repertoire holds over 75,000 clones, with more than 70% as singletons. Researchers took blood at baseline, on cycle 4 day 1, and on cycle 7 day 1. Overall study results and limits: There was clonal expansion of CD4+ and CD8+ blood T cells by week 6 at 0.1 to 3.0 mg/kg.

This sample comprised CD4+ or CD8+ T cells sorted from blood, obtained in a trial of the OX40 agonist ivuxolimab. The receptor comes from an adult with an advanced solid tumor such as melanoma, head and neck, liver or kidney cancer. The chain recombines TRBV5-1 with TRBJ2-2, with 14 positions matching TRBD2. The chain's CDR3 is CASSLTSGRAAGELFF. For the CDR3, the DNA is TGCGCCAGCAGCCTGACTAGCGGGAGGGCCGCCGGGGAGCTGTTTTTT.